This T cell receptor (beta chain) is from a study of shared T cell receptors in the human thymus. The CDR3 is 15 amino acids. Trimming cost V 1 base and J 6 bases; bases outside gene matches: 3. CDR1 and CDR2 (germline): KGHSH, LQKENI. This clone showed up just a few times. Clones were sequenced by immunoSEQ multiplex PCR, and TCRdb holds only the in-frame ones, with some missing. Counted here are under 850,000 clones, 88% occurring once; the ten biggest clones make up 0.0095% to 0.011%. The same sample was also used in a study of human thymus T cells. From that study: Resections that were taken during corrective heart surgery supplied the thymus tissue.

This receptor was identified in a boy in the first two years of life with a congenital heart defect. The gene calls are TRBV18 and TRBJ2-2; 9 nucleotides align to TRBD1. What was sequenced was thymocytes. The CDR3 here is CASSPRTGVSGELFF. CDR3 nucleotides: TGTGCCAGCTCACCACGGACAGGGGTTTCCGGGGAGCTGTTTTTT.